The clone carrying this T cell receptor (beta chain) turned up a few times. Its antigen is unidentified. This sample is drawn from a study of identical twins. Regarding the study as a whole: Out-of-frame alpha sequences common to twins were enriched for low generation probability. Potential partial confounding of zero-insertion analyses by invariant MAIT and iNKT cells was noted.

TCRdb re-derived calls from the 5' RACE reads in MiXCR, one entry per CDR3 protein. Counted here are 450,000 or so distinct CDR3 sequences, about 24% occurring once; the ten biggest clones make up 2.9%. CDR1 is SGHRS and CDR2 is YFSETQ in the germline V gene. Trimming pared 4 bases from V and 13 bases from J, leaving 12 bases between. There are 11 residues in the CDR3. The same data also contributed to another study, on T cells expressing NK-cell markers. That source reports: Once again these clonotypes came out on top in the CD3+CD56-NKG2C+ fraction of a few donors.

This clonotype was obtained from a woman aged 18-29 years in good health. Sequencing was carried out using CD4+ T cells sorted from blood. This chain connects TRBV5-1 to TRBJ2-4; D gene uncertain. In DNA form, the CDR3 reads TGCGCCAGCAGCGAGGAAACAGTACAGTACTTC. Protein: CASSEETVQYF.